The rows below give T cell receptor beta chains drawn from one sample of a study of blood T cell repertoires in COVID-19. Profiled with immunoSEQ multiplex PCR; TCRdb holds only in-frame clones, not every one. The sample lists fewer than 200,000 clones; approximately 85% were seen once. The sample consisted of peripheral blood. Receptors were obtained from a man aged 60-69 years who had recovered from COVID-19. Both conserved end residues are part of each CDR3. The D gene is left open where the match is weak. Size values are once, few and many counts, or a class for expanded clones, and some rows have none.

d_call: NA; clone_size: NA; v_call: TRBV6-5; j_call: TRBJ2-3; cdr3_aa: CASSYSSRTGTDTQYF; cdr3_nt: TGTGCCAGCAGTTACTCGTCCCGGACAGGCACAGATACGCAGTATTTT
d_call: NA; clone_size: few; v_call: TRBV9; j_call: TRBJ2-1; cdr3_aa: CASSSGDAGYNEQFF; cdr3_nt: TGTGCCAGCAGCTCAGGGGACGCGGGTTACAATGAGCAGTTCTTC
d_call: TRBD1; clone_size: once; v_call: TRBV7-2; j_call: TRBJ1-5; cdr3_aa: CASSLGQGGNNQPQHF; cdr3_nt: TGTGCCAGCAGCCTGGGACAGGGGGGGAACAATCAGCCCCAGCATTTT
d_call: NA; clone_size: NA; v_call: TRBV29-1; j_call: TRBJ2-2; cdr3_aa: CSVDGALGGELFF; cdr3_nt: TGCAGCGTTGATGGGGCCCTGGGCGGGGAGCTGTTTTTT
d_call: TRBD2; clone_size: NA; v_call: TRBV19; j_call: TRBJ2-1; cdr3_aa: CASSALAEVNNEQFF; cdr3_nt: TGTGCCAGTAGTGCCCTAGCGGAGGTGAACAATGAGCAGTTCTTC
d_call: NA; clone_size: NA; v_call: TRBV11-2; j_call: TRBJ2-5; cdr3_aa: CASSFGGVDGGTQYF; cdr3_nt: TGTGCCAGCAGCTTCGGCGGGGTGGACGGGGGGACCCAGTACTTC
d_call: NA; clone_size: NA; v_call: TRBV6-5; j_call: TRBJ1-5; cdr3_aa: CASSYDRNNQPQHF; cdr3_nt: TGTGCCAGCAGTTATGACAGAAACAATCAGCCCCAGCATTTT
d_call: NA; clone_size: NA; v_call: TRBV5-1; j_call: TRBJ2-2; cdr3_aa: CASSSLYSDTGELFF; cdr3_nt: TGCGCCAGCAGCTCCTTATACAGTGACACCGGGGAGCTGTTTTTT
d_call: NA; clone_size: NA; v_call: TRBV6-5; j_call: TRBJ1-3; cdr3_aa: CASSYQGGPREYF; cdr3_nt: TGTGCCAGCAGTTACCAGGGTGGCCCGCGCGAATATTTT
d_call: TRBD1; clone_size: NA; v_call: TRBV5-4; j_call: TRBJ1-2; cdr3_aa: CASTPGQGAIGYTF; cdr3_nt: TGTGCCTCAACCCCCGGACAGGGGGCGATTGGCTACACCTTC
d_call: NA; clone_size: NA; v_call: TRBV6-2/TRBV6-3; j_call: TRBJ1-1; cdr3_aa: CASSQYTEAFF; cdr3_nt: TGTGCCAGCAGTCAGTACACTGAAGCTTTCTTT
d_call: TRBD2; clone_size: NA; v_call: TRBV5-6; j_call: TRBJ2-1; cdr3_aa: CASSLELGLANNEQFF; cdr3_nt: TGTGCCAGCAGCTTGGAATTGGGACTAGCGAACAATGAGCAGTTCTTC
d_call: NA; clone_size: NA; v_call: TRBV7-3; j_call: TRBJ2-2; cdr3_aa: CASSQSSGGANTGELFF; cdr3_nt: TGTGCCAGCAGCCAGTCGTCTGGAGGGGCGAACACCGGGGAGCTGTTTTTT
d_call: TRBD1; clone_size: NA; v_call: TRBV5-1; j_call: TRBJ1-4; cdr3_aa: CASSLGGQGWSEKLFF; cdr3_nt: TGCGCCAGCAGCTTGGGGGGACAGGGGTGGAGTGAAAAACTGTTTTTT
d_call: NA; clone_size: NA; v_call: TRBV29-1; j_call: TRBJ2-7; cdr3_aa: CSVGRGDTVGEQYF; cdr3_nt: TGCAGCGTAGGACGGGGGGACACTGTAGGAGAGCAGTACTTC
d_call: TRBD1; clone_size: NA; v_call: TRBV24-1; j_call: TRBJ2-3; cdr3_aa: CATSGTGFWDTQYF; cdr3_nt: TGTGCCACCAGTGGGACAGGGTTTTGGGATACGCAGTATTTT
d_call: TRBD1; clone_size: NA; v_call: TRBV20-1; j_call: TRBJ1-5; cdr3_aa: CSASPQGDQPQHF; cdr3_nt: TGCAGTGCTAGTCCCCAGGGGGATCAGCCCCAGCATTTT
d_call: NA; clone_size: NA; v_call: TRBV15; j_call: TRBJ1-2; cdr3_aa: CATSSGEGPYGYTF; cdr3_nt: TGTGCCACCAGCAGCGGGGAGGGGCCCTATGGCTACACCTTC
d_call: TRBD2; clone_size: NA; v_call: TRBV30; j_call: TRBJ2-1; cdr3_aa: CAWTSGGSNEQFF; cdr3_nt: TGTGCCTGGACTAGCGGGGGGTCCAATGAGCAGTTCTTC
d_call: TRBD1; clone_size: NA; v_call: TRBV6-6; j_call: TRBJ2-6; cdr3_aa: CASSRNAGTGGGTGANVLTF; cdr3_nt: TGTGCCAGCAGTCGAAACGCCGGGACAGGGGGCGGAACTGGGGCCAACGTCCTGACTTTC
d_call: NA; clone_size: NA; v_call: TRBV6-5; j_call: TRBJ2-1; cdr3_aa: CASSSGSRREQFF; cdr3_nt: TGTGCCAGCAGTTCTGGGTCACGGAGGGAGCAGTTCTTC
d_call: NA; clone_size: NA; v_call: TRBV7-9; j_call: TRBJ1-1; cdr3_aa: CASSPRNTEAFF; cdr3_nt: TGTGCCAGCAGCCCTCGGAACACTGAAGCTTTCTTT
d_call: TRBD1; clone_size: once; v_call: TRBV18; j_call: TRBJ2-6; cdr3_aa: CASSRDRDTGANVLTF; cdr3_nt: TGTGCCAGCTCGAGGGACAGGGATACTGGGGCCAACGTCCTGACTTTC
d_call: TRBD1; clone_size: NA; v_call: TRBV11-2; j_call: TRBJ1-6; cdr3_aa: CASSRKQGANNSPLHF; cdr3_nt: TGTGCCAGCAGCCGAAAACAGGGGGCGAATAATTCACCCCTCCACTTT
d_call: NA; clone_size: NA; v_call: TRBV10-3; j_call: TRBJ2-2; cdr3_aa: CAIGEGGELFF; cdr3_nt: TGTGCCATCGGAGAGGGCGGGGAGCTGTTTTTT
d_call: NA; clone_size: NA; v_call: TRBV3-1/TRBV3-2; j_call: TRBJ1-2; cdr3_aa: CASSQGGQRSYTF; cdr3_nt: TGTGCCAGCAGCCAAGGGGGGCAGAGAAGCTACACCTTC
d_call: NA; clone_size: NA; v_call: TRBV7-2; j_call: TRBJ2-5; cdr3_aa: CASSMRETQYF; cdr3_nt: TGTGCCAGCAGCATGAGGGAGACCCAGTACTTC
d_call: TRBD2; clone_size: NA; v_call: TRBV7-2; j_call: TRBJ2-7; cdr3_aa: CASSLRLAGGPDEQYF; cdr3_nt: TGTGCCAGCAGCTTAAGACTAGCGGGGGGGCCCGACGAGCAGTACTTC
d_call: TRBD2; clone_size: NA; v_call: TRBV7-9; j_call: TRBJ2-7; cdr3_aa: CASSSPGGVDYEQYF; cdr3_nt: TGTGCCAGCAGCTCCCCGGGGGGGGTAGACTACGAGCAGTACTTC
d_call: NA; clone_size: once; v_call: TRBV7-9; j_call: TRBJ1-5; cdr3_aa: CASSLLNQPQHF; cdr3_nt: TGTGCCAGCAGCTTACTCAATCAGCCCCAGCATTTT
d_call: NA; clone_size: NA; v_call: TRBV19; j_call: TRBJ1-3; cdr3_aa: CASSIYGNTIYF; cdr3_nt: TGTGCCAGTAGTATATATGGAAACACCATATATTTT
d_call: TRBD2; clone_size: NA; v_call: TRBV4-2; j_call: TRBJ2-2; cdr3_aa: CASSQGTGGRTGELFF; cdr3_nt: TGTGCCAGCAGCCAAGGGACGGGGGGGAGGACCGGGGAGCTGTTTTTT
d_call: NA; clone_size: NA; v_call: TRBV7-9; j_call: TRBJ1-6; cdr3_aa: CASSPGGLTLYSPLHF; cdr3_nt: TGTGCCAGCAGCCCCGGGGGGCTAACCCTCTATTCACCCCTCCACTTT
d_call: TRBD2; clone_size: NA; v_call: TRBV6-6; j_call: TRBJ2-3; cdr3_aa: CASTREASVPDTQYF; cdr3_nt: TGTGCCAGCACCCGGGAGGCTAGCGTCCCAGATACGCAGTATTTT
d_call: NA; clone_size: NA; v_call: TRBV2; j_call: TRBJ1-1; cdr3_aa: CASSDDGFGSTEAFF; cdr3_nt: TGTGCCAGCAGTGATGACGGTTTTGGGAGCACTGAAGCTTTCTTT
d_call: TRBD2; clone_size: NA; v_call: TRBV3-1/TRBV3-2; j_call: TRBJ2-7; cdr3_aa: CASSLLAGLYEQYF; cdr3_nt: TGTGCCAGCAGCCTACTAGCGGGGCTCTACGAGCAGTACTTC
d_call: NA; clone_size: NA; v_call: TRBV24-1; j_call: TRBJ2-5; cdr3_aa: CATSDQYLGGGQETQYF; cdr3_nt: TGTGCCACCAGTGATCAGTATCTGGGGGGTGGACAAGAGACCCAGTACTTC
d_call: NA; clone_size: NA; v_call: TRBV5-5; j_call: TRBJ2-7; cdr3_aa: CASSLDSNSYEQYF; cdr3_nt: TGTGCCAGCAGCTTGGATTCCAACTCCTACGAGCAGTACTTC
d_call: NA; clone_size: once; v_call: TRBV27; j_call: TRBJ1-5; cdr3_aa: CASKGQTGNQPQHF; cdr3_nt: TGTGCCAGCAAGGGGCAGACGGGCAATCAGCCCCAGCATTTT
d_call: NA; clone_size: NA; v_call: TRBV5-1; j_call: TRBJ2-2; cdr3_aa: CASSLRTPNTGELFF; cdr3_nt: TGCGCCAGCAGCCTTCGGACACCGAACACCGGGGAGCTGTTTTTT
d_call: NA; clone_size: once; v_call: TRBV5-1; j_call: TRBJ2-1; cdr3_aa: CASRRQSSYNEQFF; cdr3_nt: TGCGCCAGCAGGAGACAGAGCTCCTACAATGAGCAGTTCTTC
d_call: TRBD1; clone_size: NA; v_call: TRBV3-1/TRBV3-2; j_call: TRBJ1-3; cdr3_aa: CASSRDSPNSGNTIYF; cdr3_nt: TGTGCCAGCAGCCGGGACAGCCCGAACTCTGGAAACACCATATATTTT
d_call: TRBD2; clone_size: NA; v_call: TRBV5-1; j_call: TRBJ2-3; cdr3_aa: CASSLAGGPEPDTQYF; cdr3_nt: TGCGCCAGCAGCTTGGCGGGGGGGCCCGAGCCAGATACGCAGTATTTT
d_call: NA; clone_size: NA; v_call: TRBV5-4; j_call: TRBJ2-7; cdr3_aa: CASSPRQANHYEQYF; cdr3_nt: TGTGCCAGCAGCCCACGACAGGCTAACCACTACGAGCAGTACTTC
d_call: NA; clone_size: NA; v_call: TRBV7-9; j_call: TRBJ1-4; cdr3_aa: CASSFTGANEKLFF; cdr3_nt: TGTGCCAGCAGCTTCACAGGTGCTAATGAAAAACTGTTTTTT
d_call: NA; clone_size: few; v_call: TRBV19; j_call: TRBJ1-1; cdr3_aa: CASKSGQMNTEAFF; cdr3_nt: TGTGCCAGTAAGTCAGGGCAGATGAACACTGAAGCTTTCTTT
d_call: NA; clone_size: NA; v_call: TRBV6-5; j_call: TRBJ1-4; cdr3_aa: CASSYSGRAPSEKLFF; cdr3_nt: TGTGCCAGCAGTTACTCAGGCAGGGCACCAAGTGAAAAACTGTTTTTT
d_call: TRBD2; clone_size: NA; v_call: TRBV2; j_call: TRBJ2-3; cdr3_aa: CASSLLAGGSTDTQYF; cdr3_nt: TGTGCCAGCAGTTTACTAGCGGGGGGGAGCACAGATACGCAGTATTTT
d_call: TRBD1; clone_size: NA; v_call: TRBV11-2; j_call: TRBJ2-3; cdr3_aa: CASSTQGANTDTQYF; cdr3_nt: TGTGCCAGCAGCACTCAGGGGGCCAACACAGATACGCAGTATTTT
d_call: NA; clone_size: NA; v_call: TRBV6-6; j_call: TRBJ2-1; cdr3_aa: CASSSPQLGRYNEQFF; cdr3_nt: TGTGCCAGCAGTTCCCCCCAATTGGGGCGCTACAATGAGCAGTTCTTC
d_call: NA; clone_size: NA; v_call: TRBV19; j_call: TRBJ1-2; cdr3_aa: CASSIDRYGYTF; cdr3_nt: TGTGCCAGTAGTATAGATCGTTATGGCTACACCTTC
d_call: TRBD2; clone_size: NA; v_call: TRBV6-4; j_call: TRBJ2-3; cdr3_aa: CASSDSGGAGDTQYF; cdr3_nt: TGTGCCAGCAGTGACTCCGGGGGGGCAGGAGATACGCAGTATTTT
d_call: NA; clone_size: NA; v_call: TRBV7-8; j_call: TRBJ1-3; cdr3_aa: CASSQTGISGNTIYF; cdr3_nt: TGTGCCAGCAGCCAGACGGGAATCTCTGGAAACACCATATATTTT
d_call: TRBD2; clone_size: NA; v_call: TRBV5-1; j_call: TRBJ2-7; cdr3_aa: CASSLSRKSSGGTNYEQYF; cdr3_nt: TGCGCCAGCAGCTTGTCCCGAAAGTCTAGCGGGGGGACCAACTACGAGCAGTACTTC
d_call: NA; clone_size: few; v_call: TRBV12-3/TRBV12-4; j_call: TRBJ2-4; cdr3_aa: CASSLKSRDIQYF; cdr3_nt: TGTGCCAGCAGTTTAAAAAGTCGGGACATTCAGTACTTC
d_call: TRBD1; clone_size: NA; v_call: TRBV5-1; j_call: TRBJ1-2; cdr3_aa: CASSLDSGQKYGYTF; cdr3_nt: TGCGCCAGCAGCTTGGATTCGGGACAGAAATATGGCTACACCTTC
d_call: TRBD1; clone_size: once; v_call: TRBV6-2/TRBV6-3; j_call: TRBJ1-5; cdr3_aa: CASSSGQQVGSNQPQHF; cdr3_nt: TGTGCCAGCAGTTCGGGACAGCAAGTAGGGAGCAATCAGCCCCAGCATTTT